Shown below are 10 T cell receptor beta chains from a single sample sequenced in a study of shared clonotypes between healthy human individuals. The data were produced by immunoSEQ multiplex PCR, yet TCRdb's version contains in-frame clones alone and is incomplete. The sample lists about 600,000 clones; 95% to 96% were seen once. CD45RO-negative CD8 cells positively selected for CCR7 made up the naive population, which excluded terminally differentiated effector memory CD45RA+ cells. The source material was naive CD8+ T cells sorted from blood. The receptors derive from a woman in her twenties or thirties in good health.

J is TRBJ2-7 and V is TRBV30, with D possibly TRBD1 on 5 matching bases. The CDR3 consists of 13 residues. V was shortened by 0 bases and J by 3 bases, with 9 bases between the two germline ends. Germline CDR1 reads GTSNPN; CDR2 reads SVGIG (reference sequence). The CDR3 sequence is CAWSVDSHYEQYF. DNA for the CDR3: TGTGCCTGGAGTGTAGACAGCCACTACGAGCAGTACTTC.

This clone was seen once. The chain combines TRBV27 with TRBJ2-5; 10 nucleotides align to TRBD2. Germline V lookup: CDR1 MNHEY, CDR2 SMNVEV (reference sequence). V lost 10 bases, J lost 2 bases, and 16 bases stayed unmatched. This CDR3 spans 17 amino acids. CDR3 coding DNA: TGTGCCACCGGCGACGGGGCTAGCGGGAGTTATCAAGAGACCCAGTACTTC. Amino acids: CATGDGASGSYQETQYF.

This chain's CDR3 is CASSDWAAISYEQYF. DNA of the CDR3: TGTGCCAGCAGTGATTGGGCAGCGATCTCCTACGAGCAGTACTTC. The chain carries TRBV6-1 and TRBJ2-7; no clear D gene. The V and J ends lost 3 bases and 0 bases respectively, with 12 bases between them. Germline V lookup: CDR1 MNHNS, CDR2 SASEGT. The CDR3 runs 15 residues.

This clone was seen once. This chain joins TRBV5-6 and TRBJ2-7; D could derive from TRBD1 or TRBD2 (5 bases each). Trimming stripped 4 bases from V and 0 bases from J, with 17 bases between. The V gene's germline CDR1 is SGHDT and CDR2 YYEEEE. This CDR3 is 16 amino acids long. The CDR3 region has the DNA TGTGCCAGCAGCCCCACGGGGCGATTGAGCTCCTACGAGCAGTACTTC. Its protein product is CASSPTGRLSSYEQYF. Full variable domain (outside the CDR3, taken from reference TRBV5-6 and TRBJ2-7): DAGVTQSPTHLIKTRGQQVTLRCSPKSGHDTVSWYQQALGQGPQFIFQYYEEEERQRGNFPDRFSGHQFPNYSSELNVNALLLGDSALYLCASSPTGRLSSYEQYFGPGTRLTVT.

The chain links TRBV4-1 to TRBJ1-4; D is unresolved. This CDR3 spans 16 amino acids. Germline V lookup: CDR1 MGHRA, CDR2 YSYEKL. V was shortened by 4 bases and J by 0 bases, with 12 bases between the two germline ends. CDR3 nucleotide sequence: TGCGCCAGCAGCCCAAGATACAGTGCAACTAATGAAAAACTGTTTTTT. It encodes CASSPRYSATNEKLFF.

This rearrangement joins TRBV13 to TRBJ2-2, with TRBD1 matching over 7 bases. The V gene end was trimmed by 2 bases and the J gene end by 8 bases; junction bases not matched to a gene: 14. In germline, CDR1 is PRHDT, CDR2 FYEKMQ (reference sequence). This CDR3 region has 17 residues. CDR3 bases: TGTGCCAGCAGCTTACCCCAGGGGGACAGCGTGACGGGGGAGCTGTTTTTT. Its protein product is CASSLPQGDSVTGELFF.

As regards this clone: The sample carries other DNA sequences with the same CDR3. The rearrangement links TRBV29-1 to TRBJ2-1; tentative D call: TRBD1 (5 bases). This CDR3 is 12 amino acids long. Trimming left V 3 bases short and J 4 bases short, with 7 bases between. Germline V gene sequence: CDR1 SQVTM, CDR2 ANQGSEA. CDR3 amino acids: CSVEGRYNEQFF. The CDR3 DNA follows: TGCAGCGTTGAGGGGCGGTACAATGAGCAGTTCTTC.

The rearrangement uses TRBV7-6 and TRBJ2-7, with 7 bases identical to TRBD1. Per the germline V gene, CDR1 is SGHVS and CDR2 is FNYEAQ. The J segment lost 0 bases and the V segment lost 3 bases, leaving 2 bases of the junction unmatched. The CDR3 covers 14 residues. CDR3 bases: TGTGCCAGCAGCTTGGGACAGTTCTCCTACGAGCAGTACTTC. Amino acids: CASSLGQFSYEQYF. The full variable domain, with the rest looked up from reference TRBV7-6 and TRBJ2-7, is GAGVSQSPRYKVTKRGQDVALRCDPISGHVSLYWYRQALGQGPEFLTYFNYEAQQDKSGLPNDRFSAERPEGSISTLTIQRTEQRDSAMYRCASSLGQFSYEQYFGPGTRLTVT.

The rearrangement joins TRBV7-9 to TRBJ1-4, with a possible D match to TRBD1 (5 bases). The CDR3 runs 14 residues. V shed 5 bases and J shed 7 bases, with 14 bases lying between them. Germline V lookup: CDR1 SEHNR, CDR2 FQNEAQ (reference sequence). For the CDR3, the DNA is TGTGCCAGCAGCGGGACTGTGGATGGTGAAAAACTGTTTTTT. Its protein product is CASSGTVDGEKLFF.

The rearrangement joins TRBV7-9 to TRBJ2-1; possible D gene TRBD2, 5 bases. V lost 8 bases and J lost 1, with 18 bases in between. Per germline, CDR1 SEHNR and CDR2 FQNEAQ (reference sequence). This CDR3 has 16 amino acids. CDR3 bases: TGTGCCAGCGTTTCACCTTGGGAGAAATCCTACAATGAGCAGTTCTTC. Translated: CASVSPWEKSYNEQFF.